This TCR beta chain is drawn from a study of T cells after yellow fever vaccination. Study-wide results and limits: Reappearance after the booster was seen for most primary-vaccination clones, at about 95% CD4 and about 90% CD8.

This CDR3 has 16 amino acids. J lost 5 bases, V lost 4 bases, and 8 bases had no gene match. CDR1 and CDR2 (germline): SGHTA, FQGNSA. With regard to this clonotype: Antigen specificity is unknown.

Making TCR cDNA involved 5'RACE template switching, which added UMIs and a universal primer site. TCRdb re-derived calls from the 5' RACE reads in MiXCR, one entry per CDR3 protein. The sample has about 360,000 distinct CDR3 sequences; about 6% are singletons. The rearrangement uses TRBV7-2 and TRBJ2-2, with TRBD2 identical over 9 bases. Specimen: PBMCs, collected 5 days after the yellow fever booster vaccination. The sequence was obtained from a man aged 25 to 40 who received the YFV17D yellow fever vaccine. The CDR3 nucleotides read TGTGCCAGCAGCTACGTAGCGGGAGTGATGACCGGGGAGCTGTTTTTT. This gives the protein CASSYVAGVMTGELFF.